This note documents a single T cell receptor (beta chain) sequence. This clone showed up just once. Its antigen remains unidentified. At one end, the junction sequence differs from germline, possibly due to a read error. These data come from a study of CD8 T cells in acute hepatitis C reinfection (dated by TCRdb to the early 2020s). At the level of the whole study: Both during acute infection and after viral clearance, the study profiled the TCRbeta repertoire of CD8+ T cells that were specific for the HCV NS3-1073 epitope. Paired acute and follow-up samples were contributed by four spontaneous resolvers.

The FACS-sorted cells had their genomic DNA extracted, and the commercial immunoSEQ service was used to sequence the TCRbeta chains. As for how the authors treated the data: ImmunoSEQ Analyzer software v3.0 and R v3.5.1 were used to analyze the repertoire data. Only productive rearrangements were analyzed, as sequences containing stop codons or out-of-frame rearrangements were removed. The sequencing provider supplied the metrics for Simpson diversity, Shannon entropy, CDR3 length and nucleotide addition. Clonotypes were categorized by frequency as dominant, sub-dominant, low or lowest abundance, and clonotypes below 0.1% were excluded from most analyses. A CDR3 amino acid clonotype was designated public if detected in at least two subjects at a cumulative frequency of at least 0.5%. TCRdb mirrors the immuneACCESS table, restricted to in-frame sequences. Some clones are absent from its copies; in checked studies, under half trace to an unresolved V gene, and the reason for the others is unknown. V and J calls and clone size are those listed in that table; D and trimming were worked out from the DNA. The sample contains more than 35,000 clones, approximately 87% of them found a single time. The leading ten clones occupy roughly 0.46% of the sample.

The time point label here, explained by the study, means: naive CD8 control sorted from an acute-time-point sample. Enrolled in the Montreal Hepatitis C Cohort (HEPCO) in Canada, the donors were people who inject drugs, and these donors were followed every 3 months. Acute primary HCV infection was defined by a positive HCV RNA or antibody test following a negative test within the previous 24 weeks. Cells were surface stained with CD3, CD8 and CD45RO antibodies, and an aqua fixable dye was used to exclude dead cells. 6 subjects who developed chronic infection, defined as HCV RNA positivity at 24 weeks, were also included in the cohort. From thawed, previously cryostored peripheral blood mononuclear cells, CD8+ T cells were purified through negative selection performed by means of the MACS CD8+ T cell Isolation Kit. Sorting of the cells was done on a BD FACSAria II cell sorter. Overall results and qualifications from the work: Thirteen public clonotypes were found regardless of outcome; one public clonotype used V04-02/J02-02. CDR3 sequences shared with other epitopes were rare, and differing sequencing approaches may have limited exact matching. High diversity was observed in NS3-1073 specific repertoires, and no significant differences in diversity were found between acute resolver, follow-up resolver and acute chronic samples. Only the TCRbeta chain was sequenced in bulk, so alphabeta pairing of public clonotypes could not be determined. Follow-up repertoires were not available for chronically infected subjects, because NS3-1073 specific cells were too rare to be sorted.

The sequence was collected from a man aged 25-45 years with chronic hepatitis C. The sequenced sample consisted of naive CD8+ T cells from PBMCs. This sample's cell subset or site label indicates: sorted total naive CD45RO-negative CD8+ T cells.

The CDR3 corresponds to CSAESGTVNTGELFF. The nucleotide sequence is given as TGCAGCGCTGAATCCGGGACAGTTAACACCGGGGAGCTGTTTTTT. The chain is encoded by TRBV29-1 joined to TRBJ2-2; 7 middle bases align to TRBD1. The CDR3 runs 15 amino acids, cysteine and phenylalanine included. Only the CDR3 region is kept as DNA, spanning 45 bases read in frame from base 1. Sequences SQVTM (CDR1) and ANQGSEA (CDR2) are obtained from the germline V gene.